Described below is a single T cell receptor beta chain sequence and its context. Its antigen remains undetermined. No base-level quality is on record; no much larger clone is a single base apart. The method was 5' RACE. A second roughly 7 to 11 cycle PCR used a sample-barcoded 5' primer and a J-beta primer mix. A unique molecular identifier was introduced onto each TCR beta cDNA molecule by a template-switch 5' adaptor carrying 12 random nucleotides. At least 2.5 million CDR3-containing paired-end reads were obtained from each sample. First-strand cDNA was synthesized from all RNA with the Mint cDNA synthesis kit, primed by a TRBC-specific oligonucleotide. All cDNA was treated with uracil-DNA glycosylase and then went through a first 18-cycle PCR with the universal primers M1SS and BC2_uni_R. The study's own analysis went as follows. For normalization, 1 million high-quality reads were randomly selected from each sample, with every read carrying a distinct molecular identifier. Instead of being binned into consensus sequences, reads with shared molecular identifiers were discarded. MiTCR, set to a Q25 quality threshold and the strictest error-elimination algorithm, was used for CDR3 identification, clonotype clustering and error correction. A nonparametric unseen species model with Euler transformation was used to estimate a lower bound on total TCR beta diversity. TCRdb itself trimmed the public reads at Q25 with fastp, ran MiXCR and retained productive beta chains. Every distinct CDR3 protein forms one entry, paired with its most common genes and DNA. The V and J calls and clone size are TCRdb's, not the authors'. This sample lists 1.5 million to 2 million distinct CDR3 sequences; roughly two fifths were detected once. The ten largest make up 23% of the sample.

V is pared back by 8 bases and J by 0 bases, with 12 bases lying between the germline termini. Reading the germline V gene (reference sequence) gives CDR1 MNHEY and CDR2 SMNVEV. From cysteine to phenylalanine, the CDR3 is 14 amino acids long. Here the CDR3 DNA is all that survives: 42 bases in frame from base 1. The roughly 38 donors, aged roughly 6 to 95 years, were systemically healthy Caucasian individuals from Russia. Each donor gave 8 to 10 milliliters of peripheral blood, drawn into EDTA-treated Vacutainer tubes. Ficoll-Paque density-gradient centrifugation was used to isolate PBMCs, with at least 6.5 million per sample. Trizol reagent was used to extract total RNA from PBMCs, with at least 5 micrograms per sample. Naive CD45RAhigh/CD27high T cell percentages were measured by flow cytometry on a PBMC aliquot from every donor. The data belong to a study of blood T cells in healthy people across ages (dated by TCRdb to between 2014 and 2017). With respect to the entire study: Template switching captured roughly one uniquely barcoded TCR beta cDNA molecule per two T cells in model experiments. To avoid experimental bias, donors of different ages were spread randomly across the sequencing lanes. Using the same blood draw, the study looked at two additional independent replicas of 1 million unique cDNA reads for two donors, one aged 18 to 29 and the other aged 80 or older. Age-related changes in TCR beta repertoire diversity were measured in the study by deep sequencing normalized with unique cDNA molecular identifiers. Donors were grouped into four age groups: young (average about 15 years), middle-aged (39), aged (around 56) and long-lived (approximately 75).

What the research found in general, with its limitations: Observed TCR beta diversity per million T cells fell roughly linearly with age, and a significant reduction was already apparent by age around 39. Observed TCR beta diversity correlated strongly with the percentage of naive T cells measured by flow cytometry. Compared with the aged group, the long-lived group had more naive CD4+ T cells, fewer expanded clones and increased TCR diversity, a pattern suggesting age selection. Since profiling was done on bulk unsorted PBMCs, naive and antigen-experienced compartments could not be conclusively compared. Estimates of total diversity based on one million sequenced T cells were considered lower bounds and underestimates. Because donor CMV infection status was unknown, age-related changes in expanded clonotypes were potentially confounded.

The sequencing input was blood. The sequence joins TRBV27 to TRBJ2-3; matching of 6 bases hints at TRBD2 as the D gene. This receptor was obtained from a human donor in good health. In nucleotide form, the sequence is TGTGCCAGCCAGAGCGGGTCTAGCACAGATACGCAGTATTTT. It codes for CASQSGSSTDTQYF.